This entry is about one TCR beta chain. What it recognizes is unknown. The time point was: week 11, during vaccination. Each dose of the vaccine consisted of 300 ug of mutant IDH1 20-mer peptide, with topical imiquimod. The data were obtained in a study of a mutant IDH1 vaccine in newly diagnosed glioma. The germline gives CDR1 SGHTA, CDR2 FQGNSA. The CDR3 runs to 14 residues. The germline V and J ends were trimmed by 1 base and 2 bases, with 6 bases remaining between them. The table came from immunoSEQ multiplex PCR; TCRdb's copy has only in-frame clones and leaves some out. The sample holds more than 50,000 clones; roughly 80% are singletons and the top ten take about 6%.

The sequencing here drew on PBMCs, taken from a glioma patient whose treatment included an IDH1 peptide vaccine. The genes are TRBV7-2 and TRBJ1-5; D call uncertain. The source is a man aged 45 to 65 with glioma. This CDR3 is CASSLVLGNQPQHF. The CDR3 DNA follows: TGTGCCAGCAGCTTAGTATTGGGCAATCAGCCCCAGCATTTT.